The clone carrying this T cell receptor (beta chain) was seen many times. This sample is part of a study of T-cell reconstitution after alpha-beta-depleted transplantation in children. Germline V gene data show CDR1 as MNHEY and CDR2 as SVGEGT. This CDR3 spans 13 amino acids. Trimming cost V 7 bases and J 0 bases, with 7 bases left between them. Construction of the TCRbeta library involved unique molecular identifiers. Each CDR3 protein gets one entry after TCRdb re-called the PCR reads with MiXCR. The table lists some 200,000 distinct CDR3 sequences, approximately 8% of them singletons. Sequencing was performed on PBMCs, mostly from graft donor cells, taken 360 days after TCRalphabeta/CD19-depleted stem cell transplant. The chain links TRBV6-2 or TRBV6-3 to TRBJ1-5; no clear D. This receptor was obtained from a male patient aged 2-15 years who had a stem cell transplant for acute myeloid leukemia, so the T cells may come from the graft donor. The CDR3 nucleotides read TGTGCCAGCAAAACGGATAGCAATCAGCCCCAGCATTTT. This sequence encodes CASKTDSNQPQHF.